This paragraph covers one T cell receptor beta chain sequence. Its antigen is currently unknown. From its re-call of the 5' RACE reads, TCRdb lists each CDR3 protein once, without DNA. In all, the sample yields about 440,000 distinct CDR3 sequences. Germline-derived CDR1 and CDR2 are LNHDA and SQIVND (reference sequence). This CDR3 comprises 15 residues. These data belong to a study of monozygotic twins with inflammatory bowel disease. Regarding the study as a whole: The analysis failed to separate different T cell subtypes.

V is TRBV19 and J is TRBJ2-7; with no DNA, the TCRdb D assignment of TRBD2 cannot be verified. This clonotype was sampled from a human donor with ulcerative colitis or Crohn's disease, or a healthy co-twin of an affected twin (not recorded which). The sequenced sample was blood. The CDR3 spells CASSLTSGRDYEQYF. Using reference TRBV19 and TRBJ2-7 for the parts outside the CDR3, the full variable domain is DGGITQSPKYLFRKEGQNVTLSCEQNLNHDAMYWYRQDPGQGLRLIYYSQIVNDFQKGDIAEGYSVSREKKESFPLTVTSAQKNPTAFYLCASSLTSGRDYEQYFGPGTRLTVT.